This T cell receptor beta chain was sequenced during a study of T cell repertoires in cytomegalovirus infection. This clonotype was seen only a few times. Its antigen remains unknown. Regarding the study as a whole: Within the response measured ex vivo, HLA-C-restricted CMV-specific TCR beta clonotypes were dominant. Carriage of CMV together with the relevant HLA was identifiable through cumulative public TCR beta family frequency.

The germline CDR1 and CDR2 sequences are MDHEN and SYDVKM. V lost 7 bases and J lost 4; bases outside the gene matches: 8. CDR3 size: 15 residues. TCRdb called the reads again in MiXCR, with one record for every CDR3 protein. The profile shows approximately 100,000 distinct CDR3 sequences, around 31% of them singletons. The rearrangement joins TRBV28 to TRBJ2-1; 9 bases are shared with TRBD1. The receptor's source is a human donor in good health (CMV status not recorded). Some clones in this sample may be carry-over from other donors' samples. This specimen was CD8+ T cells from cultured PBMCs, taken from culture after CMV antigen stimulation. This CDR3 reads CASTLTGGQYNEQFF. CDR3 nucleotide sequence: TGTGCCAGCACCCTGACAGGGGGGCAATACAATGAGCAGTTCTTC.